Given below is one T cell receptor (beta chain) in context. Its antigen remains unidentified. CDR1 DFQATT and CDR2 SNEGSKA come from the germline V gene (reference sequence). CDR3 length equals 14 residues. V gave up 6 bases and J gave up 8 bases, with 17 bases separating them. This record belongs to a study of post-analysis software for immune sequencing data. Across the study: The disease courses covered relapsing-remitting, secondary progressive and progressive-relapsing multiple sclerosis. Points from the study as a whole: Same-batch preparations were strongly co-clustered by F measure. In multiple sclerosis, normalized Chao1 diversity was significantly below that of controls. A handful of TRBV segments appeared more often in patients than in controls, and TRBV5-6, TRBV5-1 and TRBV20-1 were among these.

Every TCR beta cDNA library bore unique molecular identifiers. Input populations of roughly 0.85 to 11 million T cells gave rise to approximately 500,000 cDNA molecules. Each CDR3 protein gets one entry after TCRdb re-called the PCR reads with MiXCR. The sample yields more than 450,000 distinct CDR3 sequences, 44% seen once. The sequenced sample was blood. The chain combines TRBV20-1 with TRBJ1-6, with D hard to call. This TCR was sampled from a girl between 10 and 17 years old with multiple sclerosis. CDR3 nucleotide sequence: TGCAGTGCCTACGACCCAAGGAGGGATTCACCCCTCCACTTT. It yields the protein CSAYDPRRDSPLHF.